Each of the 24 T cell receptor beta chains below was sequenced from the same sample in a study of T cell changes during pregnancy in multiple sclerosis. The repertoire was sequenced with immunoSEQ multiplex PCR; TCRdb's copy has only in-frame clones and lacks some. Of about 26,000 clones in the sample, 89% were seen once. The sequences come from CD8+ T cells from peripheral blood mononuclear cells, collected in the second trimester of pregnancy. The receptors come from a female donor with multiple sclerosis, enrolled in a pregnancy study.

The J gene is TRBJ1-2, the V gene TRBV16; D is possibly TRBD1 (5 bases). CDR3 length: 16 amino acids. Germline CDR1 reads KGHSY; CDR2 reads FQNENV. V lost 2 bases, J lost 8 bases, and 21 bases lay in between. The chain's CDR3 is CASSQVRDARREGYTF. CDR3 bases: TGTGCCAGCAGCCAAGTAAGGGACGCCCGGCGGGAAGGCTACACCTTC.

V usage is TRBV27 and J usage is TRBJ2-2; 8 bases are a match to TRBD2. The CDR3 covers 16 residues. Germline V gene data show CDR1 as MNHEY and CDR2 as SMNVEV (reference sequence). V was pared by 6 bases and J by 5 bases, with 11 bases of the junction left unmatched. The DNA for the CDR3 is TGTGCCAGCAGCCAGGCCGGGACTAGACGGACCGGGGAGCTGTTTTTT. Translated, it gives CASSQAGTRRTGELFF.

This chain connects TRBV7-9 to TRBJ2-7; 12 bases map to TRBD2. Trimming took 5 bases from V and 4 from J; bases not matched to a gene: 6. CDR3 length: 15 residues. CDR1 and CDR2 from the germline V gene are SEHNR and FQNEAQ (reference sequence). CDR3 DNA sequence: TGTGCCAGCAGCAGAACGACTAGCGGGAGTTACGAGCAGTACTTC. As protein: CASSRTTSGSYEQYF. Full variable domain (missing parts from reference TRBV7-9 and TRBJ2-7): DTGVSQNPRHKITKRGQNVTFRCDPISEHNRLYWYRQTLGQGPEFLTYFQNEAQLEKSRLLSDRFSAERPKGSFSTLEIQRTEQGDSAMYLCASSRTTSGSYEQYFGPGTRLTVT.

In nucleotides, the CDR3 is TGCGCCAGCAGCTTGGGGCCCTTCATAGCAGGGTTTATAGAGAACACTGAAGCTTTCTTT. Translated, it gives CASSLGPFIAGFIENTEAFF. V and J are TRBV5-1 and TRBJ1-1, with D possibly being TRBD1 (5 bases). CDR1 and CDR2 (germline): SGHRS, YFSETQ. This CDR3 region has 20 residues. V shed 0 bases and J shed 1 base, with 25 bases lying between them.

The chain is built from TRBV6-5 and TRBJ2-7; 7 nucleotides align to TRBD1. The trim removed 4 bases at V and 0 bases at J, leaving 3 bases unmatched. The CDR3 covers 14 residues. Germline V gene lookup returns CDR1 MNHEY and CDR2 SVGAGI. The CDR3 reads CASSFSGGSYEQYF. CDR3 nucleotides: TGTGCCAGCAGTTTCTCAGGGGGCTCCTACGAGCAGTACTTC.

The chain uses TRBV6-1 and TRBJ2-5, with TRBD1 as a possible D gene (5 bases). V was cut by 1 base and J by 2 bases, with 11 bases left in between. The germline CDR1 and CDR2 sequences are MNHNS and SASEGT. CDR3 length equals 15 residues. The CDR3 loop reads CASSEVTGQQETQYF. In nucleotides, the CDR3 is TGTGCCAGCAGTGAAGTTACAGGCCAGCAAGAGACCCAGTACTTC.

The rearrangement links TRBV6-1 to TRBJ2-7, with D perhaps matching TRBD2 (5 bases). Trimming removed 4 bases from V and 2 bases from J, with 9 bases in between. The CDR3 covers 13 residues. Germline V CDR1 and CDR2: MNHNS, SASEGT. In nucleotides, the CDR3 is TGTGCCAGCAGTGGGTGGGAGACCTACGAGCAGTACTTC. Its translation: CASSGWETYEQYF.

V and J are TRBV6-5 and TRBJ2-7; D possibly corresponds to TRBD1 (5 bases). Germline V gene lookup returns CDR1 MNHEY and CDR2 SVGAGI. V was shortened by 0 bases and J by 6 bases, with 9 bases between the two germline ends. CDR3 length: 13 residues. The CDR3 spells CASSYSRGAEQYF. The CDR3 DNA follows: TGTGCCAGCAGTTACTCGCGTGGGGCCGAGCAGTACTTC.

The DNA for the CDR3 is TGTGCCATAAGTACGACAGTGAATGAAAAACTGTTTTTT. Encoded protein: CAISTTVNEKLFF. This chain joins TRBV10-3 and TRBJ1-4, with D possibly TRBD1 on 5 matching bases. This CDR3 region has 13 residues. Trimming removed 9 bases at V and 5 bases at J, with 13 bases between. Germline CDR1 and CDR2: ENHRY and SYGVKD.

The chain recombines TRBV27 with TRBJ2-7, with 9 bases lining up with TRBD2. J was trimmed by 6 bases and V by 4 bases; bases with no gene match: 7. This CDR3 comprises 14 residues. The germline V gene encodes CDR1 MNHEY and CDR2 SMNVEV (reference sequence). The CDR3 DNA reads TGTGCCAGCAGTTGGGGGGCGGGAGGGCCCGAGCAGTACTTC. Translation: CASSWGAGGPEQYF.

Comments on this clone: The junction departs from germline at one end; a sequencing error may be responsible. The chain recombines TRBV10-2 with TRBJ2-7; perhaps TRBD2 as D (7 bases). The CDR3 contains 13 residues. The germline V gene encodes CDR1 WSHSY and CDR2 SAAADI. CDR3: CASSTGGSNEQYF. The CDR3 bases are TGCGCCAGCAGTACGGGGGGCTCCAACGAGCAGTACTTC.

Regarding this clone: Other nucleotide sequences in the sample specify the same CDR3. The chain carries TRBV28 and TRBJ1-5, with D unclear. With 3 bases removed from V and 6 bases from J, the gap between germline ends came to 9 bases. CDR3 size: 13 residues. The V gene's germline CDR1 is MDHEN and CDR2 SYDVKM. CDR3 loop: CASSLSGGQPQHF. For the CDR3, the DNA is TGTGCCAGCAGTTTGAGCGGTGGTCAGCCCCAGCATTTT. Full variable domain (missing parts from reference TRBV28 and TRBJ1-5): DVKVTQSSRYLVKRTGEKVFLECVQDMDHENMFWYRQDPGLGLRLIYFSYDVKMKEKGDIPEGYSVSREKKERFSLILESASTNQTSMYLCASSLSGGQPQHFGDGTRLSIL.

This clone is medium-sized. The CDR3: CASSVVESYEQYF. CDR3 DNA: TGTGCCAGCAGCGTAGTAGAAAGCTACGAGCAGTACTTC. The chain couples TRBV9 to TRBJ2-7; D unresolved. The CDR3 extends over 13 amino acids. Trimming stripped 0 bases from V and 3 bases from J, with 7 bases between. Germline CDR1 is SGDLS and CDR2 is YYNGEE.

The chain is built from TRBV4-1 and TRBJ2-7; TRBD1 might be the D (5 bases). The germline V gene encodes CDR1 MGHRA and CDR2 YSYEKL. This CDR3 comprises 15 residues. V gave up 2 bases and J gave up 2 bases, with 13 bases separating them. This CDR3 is CASSQTEHRPYEQYF. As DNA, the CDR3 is TGCGCCAGCAGCCAAACGGAACACAGGCCCTACGAGCAGTACTTC.

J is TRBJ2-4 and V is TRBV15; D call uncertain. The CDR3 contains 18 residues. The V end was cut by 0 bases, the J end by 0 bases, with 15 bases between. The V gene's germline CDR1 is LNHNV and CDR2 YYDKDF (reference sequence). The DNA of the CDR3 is TGTGCCACCAGCAGAGAGGTCGAGCTCTCACTAGCCAAAAACATTCAGTACTTC. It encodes CATSREVELSLAKNIQYF.

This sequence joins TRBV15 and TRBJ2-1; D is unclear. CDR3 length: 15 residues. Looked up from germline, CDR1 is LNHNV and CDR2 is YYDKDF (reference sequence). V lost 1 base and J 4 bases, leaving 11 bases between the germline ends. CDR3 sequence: CATSRGREVYNEQFF. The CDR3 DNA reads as TGTGCCACCAGCAGAGGTAGAGAAGTTTACAATGAGCAGTTCTTC.

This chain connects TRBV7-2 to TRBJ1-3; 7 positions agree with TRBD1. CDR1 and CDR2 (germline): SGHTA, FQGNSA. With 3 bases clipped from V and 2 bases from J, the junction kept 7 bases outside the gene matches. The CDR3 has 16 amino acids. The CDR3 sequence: CASSFRTGAAGNTIYF. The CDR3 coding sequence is TGTGCCAGCAGCTTTCGAACAGGGGCCGCTGGAAACACCATATATTTT. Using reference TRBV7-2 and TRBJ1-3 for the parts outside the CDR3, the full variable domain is GAGVSQSPSNKVTEKGKDVELRCDPISGHTALYWYRQSLGQGLEFLIYFQGNSAPDKSGLPSDRFSAERTGGSVSTLTIQRTQQEDSAVYLCASSFRTGAAGNTIYFGEGSWLTVV.

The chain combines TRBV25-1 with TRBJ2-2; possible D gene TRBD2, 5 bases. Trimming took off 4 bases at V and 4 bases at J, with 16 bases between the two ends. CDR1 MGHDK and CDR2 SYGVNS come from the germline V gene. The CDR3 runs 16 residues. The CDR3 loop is CASSVSRFEGTGELFF. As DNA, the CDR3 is TGTGCCAGCAGTGTTTCTCGCTTCGAGGGCACCGGGGAGCTGTTTTTT.

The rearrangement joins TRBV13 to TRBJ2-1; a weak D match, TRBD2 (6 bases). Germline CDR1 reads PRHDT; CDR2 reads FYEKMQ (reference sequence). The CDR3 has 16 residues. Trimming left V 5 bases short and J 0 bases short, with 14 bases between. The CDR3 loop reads CASSLHAGYSYNEQFF. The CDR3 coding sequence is TGTGCCAGCAGCCTGCACGCGGGATACTCCTACAATGAGCAGTTCTTC.

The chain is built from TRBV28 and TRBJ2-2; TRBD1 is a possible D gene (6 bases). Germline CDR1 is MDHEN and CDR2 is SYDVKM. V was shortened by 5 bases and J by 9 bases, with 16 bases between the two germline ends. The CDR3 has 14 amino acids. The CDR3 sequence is CASSPGQRSRELFF. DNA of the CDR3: TGTGCCAGCAGTCCCGGACAGCGAAGCCGGGAGCTGTTTTTT.

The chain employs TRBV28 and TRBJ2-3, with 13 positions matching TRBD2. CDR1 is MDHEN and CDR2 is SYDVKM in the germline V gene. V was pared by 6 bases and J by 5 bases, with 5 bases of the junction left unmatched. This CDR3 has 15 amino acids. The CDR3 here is CASRRTSGRGDTQYF. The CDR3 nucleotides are TGTGCCAGCAGGCGGACTAGCGGGAGAGGAGATACGCAGTATTTT.

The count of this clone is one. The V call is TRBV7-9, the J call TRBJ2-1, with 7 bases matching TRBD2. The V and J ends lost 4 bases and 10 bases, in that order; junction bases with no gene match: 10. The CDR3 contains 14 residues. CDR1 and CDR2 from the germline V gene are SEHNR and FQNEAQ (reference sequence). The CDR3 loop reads CASSSLTSPNEQFF. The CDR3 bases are TGTGCCAGCAGCTCGTTGACTAGCCCGAACGAGCAGTTCTTC.

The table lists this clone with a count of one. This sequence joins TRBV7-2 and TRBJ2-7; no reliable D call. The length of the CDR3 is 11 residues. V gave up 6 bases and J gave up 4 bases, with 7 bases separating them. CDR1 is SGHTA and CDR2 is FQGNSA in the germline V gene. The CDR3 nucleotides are TGTGCCAGCAGTCATACTTACGAGCAGTACTTC. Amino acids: CASSHTYEQYF. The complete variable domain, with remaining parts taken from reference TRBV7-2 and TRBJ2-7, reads GAGVSQSPSNKVTEKGKDVELRCDPISGHTALYWYRQSLGQGLEFLIYFQGNSAPDKSGLPSDRFSAERTGGSVSTLTIQRTQQEDSAVYLCASSHTYEQYFGPGTRLTVT.

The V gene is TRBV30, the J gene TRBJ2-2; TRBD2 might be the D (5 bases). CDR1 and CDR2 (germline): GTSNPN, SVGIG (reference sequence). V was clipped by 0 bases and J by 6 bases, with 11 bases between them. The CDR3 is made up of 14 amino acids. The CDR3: CAWSVGASSGELFF. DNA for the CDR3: TGTGCCTGGAGTGTAGGCGCTAGCTCCGGGGAGCTGTTTTTT. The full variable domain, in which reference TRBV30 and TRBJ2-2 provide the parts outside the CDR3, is SQTIHQWPATLVQPVGSPLSLECTVEGTSNPNLYWYRQAAGRGLQLLFYSVGIGQISSEVPQNLSASRPQDRQFILSSKKLLLSDSGFYLCAWSVGASSGELFFGEGSRLTVL.